The TCR beta chain described here comes from a study of CD4 T cells in relation to SARS-CoV-2 and coronaviruses. Study background: PBMCs were cultured with antigen for approximately nine days before TCR beta sequencing.

Comment on this clone: Antigen specificity is unknown.

The junction had 4 bases not matched to a gene; V was cut back by 5 bases and J by 8 bases. Germline V gene sequence: CDR1 SQVTM, CDR2 ANQGSEA. The CDR3 runs to 11 residues. Unexposed donor CD4+ T cells date from 2011-2018, before the COVID-19 pandemic. CD4+ T cells were isolated from the cells after nine to eleven days of culture. Cells permitting, SARS-CoV-2 S/N and four cold-coronavirus spikes were tested on unexposed-donor CD4+ T cells. PBMCs were plated at a few million per well in IL-2-containing medium. Clones were sequenced by immunoSEQ multiplex PCR, and TCRdb holds only the in-frame ones, with some missing. This table holds 20,000 or so clones, roughly three quarters found once.

The TCR sequence derives from a human donor in good health. The sequenced material came from CD4+ T cells from PBMCs, cultured in vitro. The chain has TRBV29-1 and TRBJ1-2, with 8 bases lining up with TRBD1. CDR3 bases: TGCAGCGTTAAGACAGGGGACGGCTACACCTTC. Its translation is CSVKTGDGYTF.